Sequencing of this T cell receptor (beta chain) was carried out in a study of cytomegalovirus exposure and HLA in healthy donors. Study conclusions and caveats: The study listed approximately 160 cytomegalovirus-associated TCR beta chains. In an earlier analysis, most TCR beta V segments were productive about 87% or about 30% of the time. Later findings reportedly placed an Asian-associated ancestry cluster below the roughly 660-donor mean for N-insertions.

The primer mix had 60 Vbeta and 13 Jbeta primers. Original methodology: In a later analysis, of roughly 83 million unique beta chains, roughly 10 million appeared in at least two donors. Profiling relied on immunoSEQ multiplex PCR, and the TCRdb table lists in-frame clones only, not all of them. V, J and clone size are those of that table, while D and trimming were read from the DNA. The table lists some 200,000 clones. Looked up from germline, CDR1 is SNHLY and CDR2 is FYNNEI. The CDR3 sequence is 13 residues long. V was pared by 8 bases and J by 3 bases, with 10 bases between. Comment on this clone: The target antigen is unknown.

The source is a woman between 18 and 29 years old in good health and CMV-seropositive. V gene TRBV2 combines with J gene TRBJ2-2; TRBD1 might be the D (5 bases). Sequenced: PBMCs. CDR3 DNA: TGTGCCAGCCAAGACAGCTACACCGGGGAGCTGTTTTTT. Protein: CASQDSYTGELFF. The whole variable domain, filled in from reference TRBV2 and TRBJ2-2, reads EPEVTQTPSHQVTQMGQEVILRCVPISNHLYFYWYRQILGQKVEFLVSFYNNEISEKSEIFDDQFSVERPDGSNFTLKIRSTKLEDSAMYFCASQDSYTGELFFGEGSRLTVL.